Listed here are 17 T cell receptor beta chains from one sample, sequenced in a study of T cell repertoires in cytomegalovirus infection. TCRdb itself ran the reads through MiXCR, one entry per CDR3 protein. The sample has a few hundred thousand distinct CDR3 sequences; 17% are singletons. The sample was PBMCs. These receptors were taken from a human donor in good health (CMV status not recorded). Some clones in this sample may be carry-over from other donors' samples.

The chain recombines TRBV20-1 with TRBJ2-5; maybe TRBD2 (6 bases). Germline V gene data show CDR1 as DFQATT and CDR2 as SNEGSKA (reference sequence). This CDR3 region has 13 residues. The V end was cut by 2 bases, the J end by 5 bases, with 12 bases between. The CDR3 bases are TGCAGTGCTAGACTAGGGAGGACCGAGACCCAGTACTTC. Its translation: CSARLGRTETQYF.

The chain joins TRBV20-1 to TRBJ1-2; a weak D match, TRBD1 (5 bases). This CDR3 is built from 15 residues. Germline V gene data show CDR1 as DFQATT and CDR2 as SNEGSKA (reference sequence). Trimming removed 3 bases from V and 5 bases from J, with 19 bases in between. For the CDR3, the DNA is TGCAGTGCTAGGAGGCCGGCGGGGGTTGGGTATGGCTACACCTTC. It is translated as CSARRPAGVGYGYTF.

The chain links TRBV7-9 to TRBJ2-7, with D hard to call. The CDR3 consists of 13 residues. Trimming pared 2 bases from V and 1 base from J, leaving 6 bases between. Germline-derived CDR1 and CDR2 are SEHNR and FQNEAQ (reference sequence). CDR3 in DNA: TGTGCCAGCAGCTTATACACATCCTACGAGCAGTACTTC. Translated, it gives CASSLYTSYEQYF. The variable domain in full, completed from reference TRBV7-9 and TRBJ2-7, reads DTGVSQNPRHKITKRGQNVTFRCDPISEHNRLYWYRQTLGQGPEFLTYFQNEAQLEKSRLLSDRFSAERPKGSFSTLEIQRTEQGDSAMYLCASSLYTSYEQYFGPGTRLTVT.

The rearrangement uses TRBV6-2 or TRBV6-3 and TRBJ2-1; 12 positions agree with TRBD2. The CDR3 spans 18 residues. After removal of 2 bases from V and 2 bases from J, the junction contained 7 bases not matched to a gene. Germline V gives CDR1 MNHEY, CDR2 SVGEGT. CDR3 loop: CASSYPHRLAGAYNEQFF. The CDR3 bases are TGTGCCAGCAGTTACCCCCACAGACTAGCGGGGGCCTACAATGAGCAGTTCTTC.

The genes are TRBV28 and TRBJ1-5; D not certain. Trimming left V 11 bases short and J 0 bases short, with 8 bases between. Germline CDR1 is MDHEN and CDR2 is SYDVKM. The CDR3 consists of 12 residues. The CDR3 DNA reads as TGTGCCGCGCGGGATAGCAATCAGCCCCAGCATTTT. Translating it yields CAARDSNQPQHF.

In its sample, this clonotype was seen a few times. The rearrangement links TRBV7-2 to TRBJ1-2, with TRBD1 matching over 7 bases. Germline CDR1 and CDR2: SGHTA and FQGNSA. V dropped 5 bases and J dropped 4; count of bases not matched to a gene: 10. There are 15 residues in the CDR3. The CDR3: CASSVQGRRSYGYTF. The CDR3 nucleotides read TGTGCCAGCAGCGTACAGGGGCGACGGAGCTATGGCTACACCTTC.

This clonotype appeared many times. The chain recombines TRBV6-6 with TRBJ2-2; 15 nucleotides align to TRBD2. The CDR3 sequence is 15 residues long. Germline-derived CDR1 and CDR2 are MNHNY and SVGAGI (reference sequence). V trimming: 7 bases; J trimming: 6 bases; junction bases outside the gene matches: 3. CDR3: CASTGLAGGAGELFF. DNA for the CDR3: TGTGCCAGCACCGGACTAGCGGGGGGGGCCGGGGAGCTGTTTTTT.

This clonotype was observed many times. The chain has TRBV7-2 and TRBJ2-5, with no clear D. Germline V gene lookup returns CDR1 SGHTA and CDR2 FQGNSA. Trimming left V 1 base short and J 8 bases short, with 17 bases between. CDR3 length: 15 residues. CDR3 residues: CASSLESERPRTQYF. DNA for the CDR3: TGTGCCAGCAGCTTAGAAAGCGAGCGCCCCCGTACCCAGTACTTC.

The table lists this clonotype with a few counts. This chain uses TRBV12-3 or TRBV12-4 with TRBJ2-1; maybe TRBD1 (6 bases). The CDR3 runs 14 residues. V dropped 2 bases and J dropped 5 bases, with 10 bases sitting between them. The CDR3 DNA follows: TGTGCCAGCAGTTTAACGGACAGCAACAATGAGCAGTTCTTC. Its protein product is CASSLTDSNNEQFF.

The chain carries TRBV20-1 and TRBJ2-7; the match to TRBD1 covers 7 bases. The CDR3 totals 13 residues. V gave up 4 bases and J gave up 0 bases; unmatched junction bases: 3. CDR1 is DFQATT, CDR2 SNEGSKA, per germline (reference sequence). CDR3 sequence: CSAMTGNSYEQYF. In DNA form, the CDR3 reads TGCAGTGCTATGACAGGGAACTCCTACGAGCAGTACTTC.

This clonotype was counted ten times or more. CDR3 nucleotide sequence: TGTGCCAGCAGCCCGGACAGGGCGAACACCGGGGAGCTGTTTTTT. It codes for CASSPDRANTGELFF. The V gene is TRBV7-2, the J gene TRBJ2-2, with 8 bases that match TRBD1. Germline values: CDR1 SGHTA, CDR2 FQGNSA. V lost 5 bases, J lost 0 bases, and 2 bases stayed unmatched. The CDR3 has 15 amino acids.

This chain joins TRBV29-1 and TRBJ2-1; 12 nucleotides agree with TRBD2. The CDR3 consists of 12 residues. From germline, CDR1 is SQVTM and CDR2 ANQGSEA. V shed 7 bases and J 7 bases; nucleotides not matched to a gene: 2. The CDR3 coding sequence is TGCAGCGCCGGACTAGCGGGAAATGAGCAGTTCTTC. It yields the protein CSAGLAGNEQFF.

Only one count was recorded for this clonotype. A much larger clone sits a single nucleotide away, making a read error possible. The genes are TRBV12-3 or TRBV12-4 and TRBJ2-7; weak D call: TRBD1 (7 bases). The CDR3 is made up of 11 amino acids. V lost 8 bases, J lost 5 bases, and 10 bases lay in between. CDR3 region: CASGGGHEQYF. In DNA form, the CDR3 reads TGTGCCAGCGGAGGGGGCCACGAGCAGTACTTC.

This clonotype was recorded many times. The chain couples TRBV7-2 to TRBJ1-6; the D is unclear. Per the germline V gene, CDR1 is SGHTA and CDR2 is FQGNSA. The V and J ends lost 0 bases and 5 bases respectively, with 8 bases between them. The CDR3 is 15 amino acids. This CDR3 is CASSLASHHNSPLHF. As DNA, the CDR3 is TGTGCCAGCAGCTTAGCTAGTCATCATAATTCACCCCTCCACTTT.

V is TRBV27 and J is TRBJ2-7, with D maybe TRBD2 (5 bases). Trimming left V 8 bases short and J 0 bases short, with 14 bases between. The germline V gene encodes CDR1 MNHEY and CDR2 SMNVEV (reference sequence). The CDR3 has 14 residues. CDR3 in amino acids: CASHGLTSSYEQYF. The CDR3 DNA reads as TGTGCCAGCCACGGACTGACTTCCTCCTACGAGCAGTACTTC.

There are a few counts of this clonotype. The chain carries TRBV4-1 and TRBJ1-5; 8 bases are a match to TRBD1. In germline, CDR1 is MGHRA, CDR2 YSYEKL. This CDR3 spans 17 amino acids. V lost 0 bases, J lost 7 bases, and 11 bases stayed unmatched. CDR3 protein: CASSQDRSRGLGQPQHF. CDR3 DNA sequence: TGCGCCAGCAGCCAAGATCGGAGCAGGGGGCTTGGGCAGCCCCAGCATTTT.

The chain has TRBV7-2 and TRBJ2-5; 9 bases map to TRBD1. CDR1 SGHTA and CDR2 FQGNSA come from the germline V gene. The CDR3 has 15 residues. Trimming at V came to 5 bases and at J to 2 bases, leaving 6 bases not matched to a gene. DNA of the CDR3: TGTGCCAGCAGCATGGACAGGGGAGGGCAAGAGACCCAGTACTTC. As protein: CASSMDRGGQETQYF. The whole variable domain, remainder taken from reference TRBV7-2 and TRBJ2-5, is GAGVSQSPSNKVTEKGKDVELRCDPISGHTALYWYRQSLGQGLEFLIYFQGNSAPDKSGLPSDRFSAERTGGSVSTLTIQRTQQEDSAVYLCASSMDRGGQETQYFGPGTRLLVL.